Presented here are 30 T cell receptor beta chains from one specimen sequenced in a study of T cells in Graves' hyperthyroidism and ophthalmopathy. RNA transcripts were the template for amplifying TCR beta CDR3 regions. The study used the HTBI primer set for a first-round RT-PCR of the TCR CDR3. TCRdb analysed the multiplex PCR reads with MiXCR anew, one entry per CDR3 protein. The table includes about 96,000 distinct CDR3 sequences, over 50% detected once. The sample was blood. Every receptor here comes from a woman in her thirties or forties with Graves' hyperthyroidism.

The genes are TRBV7-8 and TRBJ1-2; D may be TRBD1 (6 bases). Trimming cost V 3 bases and J 0 bases, with 14 bases left between them. Germline CDR1 and CDR2: SGHVS and FQNEAQ. The CDR3 contains 16 residues. In DNA form, the CDR3 reads TGTGCCAGCAGCTTGTGGAGGACAGCGGCTAACTATGGCTACACCTTC. Residues: CASSLWRTAANYGYTF.

The J gene is TRBJ1-4, the V gene TRBV2; D is undetermined. Germline V lookup: CDR1 SNHLY, CDR2 FYNNEI. This CDR3 has 12 amino acids. Deletions cut 8 bases from V and 8 bases from J, with 12 bases between. The DNA for the CDR3 is TGTGCCAGCTCCTCCCGGGAGGAAAAACTGTTTTTT. It yields the protein CASSSREEKLFF.

This sequence joins TRBV29-1 and TRBJ2-5, with D maybe TRBD1 (6 bases). The CDR3 has 14 residues. Germline values: CDR1 SQVTM, CDR2 ANQGSEA. V was cut by 1 base and J by 0 bases, with 9 bases left in between. CDR3 in amino acids: CSVEGGHNQETQYF. The CDR3 DNA reads as TGCAGCGTTGAAGGGGGACACAACCAAGAGACCCAGTACTTC.

The chain uses TRBV7-8 and TRBJ2-5; TRBD1 matches at 7 bases. Germline CDR1 reads SGHVS; CDR2 reads FQNEAQ. V shed 5 bases and J 2 bases; nucleotides not matched to a gene: 8. The CDR3 contains 15 residues. The chain's CDR3 is CASSATPDRQETQYF. Here the CDR3 DNA reads TGTGCCAGCAGCGCAACCCCGGACAGGCAAGAGACCCAGTACTTC.

The J gene is TRBJ2-7, the V gene TRBV15; D unclear. V lost 3 bases to trimming and J lost 6 bases, with 15 bases between them. CDR3 length: 14 residues. Looked up from germline, CDR1 is LNHNV and CDR2 is YYDKDF (reference sequence). The CDR3 DNA sequence: TGTGCCACCAGCAGCTTTGCCAACTTGGGCGAGCAGTACTTC. As protein: CATSSFANLGEQYF.

Details on this clonotype: Sequence at one end of the junction differs from germline and may be a read error. The chain carries TRBV25-1 and TRBJ1-2; unclear D gene. The V gene's germline CDR1 is MGHDK and CDR2 SYGVNS. CDR3 length equals 13 residues. The CDR3 DNA follows: TGTACCAGCAGAGCGGAAGGAGGCTACGGCTACACCTTC. This gives the protein CTSRAEGGYGYTF.

This clonotype has a count of ten or more. The chain couples TRBV5-1 to TRBJ1-1; D gene uncertain. The CDR3 loop spans 13 amino acids. In germline, CDR1 is SGHRS, CDR2 YFSETQ. Between the trimmed V and J ends, which lost 3 bases and 6 bases, there was a span of 12 bases. DNA for the CDR3: TGCGCCAGCAGCTCGAGGCCTCTCGCTGAAGCTTTCTTT. Residues: CASSSRPLAEAFF.

In its sample, this clonotype was seen many times. The V call is TRBV2, the J call TRBJ1-1; the D is unclear. Germline values: CDR1 SNHLY, CDR2 FYNNEI. This CDR3 spans 13 amino acids. Trimming stripped 6 bases from V and 4 bases from J, with 12 bases between. The CDR3: CASRLSWVTEAFF. In nucleotides, the CDR3 is TGTGCCAGCAGGCTGAGCTGGGTCACTGAAGCTTTCTTT.

The rearrangement joins TRBV7-9 to TRBJ1-2; 7 bases line up with TRBD1. The V segment lost 4 bases and the J segment 4 bases; nucleotides outside the gene matches: 6. Per germline, CDR1 SEHNR and CDR2 FQNEAQ (reference sequence). This CDR3 comprises 14 residues. The CDR3 bases are TGTGCCAGCAGCTCCGGGACAGCGACCTATGGCTACACCTTC. Translating it yields CASSSGTATYGYTF.

The chain has TRBV7-2 and TRBJ1-4; D might be TRBD1 (5 bases). V gave up 4 bases and J gave up 4 bases, with 10 bases separating them. The CDR3 contains 14 residues. Germline V gene lookup returns CDR1 SGHTA and CDR2 FQGNSA. CDR3 region: CASSWGDVNEKLFF. The CDR3 coding sequence is TGTGCCAGCAGCTGGGGGGACGTTAATGAAAAACTGTTTTTT.

Ten or more counts support this clonotype. The chain is built from TRBV18 and TRBJ2-5; no definite D call. Germline V lookup: CDR1 KGHSH, CDR2 LQKENI. The germline V and J ends were trimmed by 1 base and 5 bases, with 11 bases remaining between them. The CDR3 is 14 residues long. CDR3 residues: CASSPRAARETQYF. CDR3 coding DNA: TGTGCCAGCTCACCACGTGCGGCGAGGGAGACCCAGTACTTC. The entire variable domain, with the rest obtained from reference TRBV18 and TRBJ2-5, is as follows: NAGVMQNPRHLVRRRGQEARLRCSPMKGHSHVYWYRQLPEEGLKFMVYLQKENIIDESGMPKERFSAEFPKEGPSILRIQQVVRGDSAAYFCASSPRAARETQYFGPGTRLLVL.

A single count supports this clonotype. The chain couples TRBV29-1 to TRBJ2-2; possible D gene TRBD2, 5 bases. V was shortened by 4 bases and J by 5 bases, with 11 bases between the two germline ends. Germline V CDR1 and CDR2: SQVTM, ANQGSEA. The CDR3 loop spans 13 amino acids. The CDR3 nucleotides are TGCAGCGTTGGAGAGGGTGGGACCGGGGAGCTGTTTTTT. Protein: CSVGEGGTGELFF.

This clonotype was seen a single time. A single base separates this from a much larger clone, so it may be a read error. V gene TRBV2 combines with J gene TRBJ1-2; D is ambiguous. CDR3 length equals 15 residues. V lost 5 bases and J 2 bases, leaving 15 bases between the germline ends. Germline CDR1 SNHLY, CDR2 FYNNEI. The CDR3 reads CASSYPSWSNYGYTF. The CDR3 nucleotides are TGTGCCAGCAGTTACCCAAGTTGGTCCAACTATGGCTACACCTTC.

The V and J genes are TRBV7-2 and TRBJ1-1; tentative D call: TRBD1 (5 bases). CDR1 is SGHTA and CDR2 is FQGNSA in the germline V gene. Trimming took 6 bases from V and 6 from J, leaving 14 bases between them. This CDR3 has 13 amino acids. The DNA for the CDR3 is TGTGCCAGCAGTCACGCAGGGTACGCTGAAGCTTTCTTT. This codes for CASSHAGYAEAFF.

This clonotype was counted many times. The chain recombines TRBV7-9 with TRBJ1-1; 7 bases fit TRBD1. The J segment lost 0 bases and the V segment lost 5 bases, leaving 6 bases of the junction unmatched. The V gene's germline CDR1 is SEHNR and CDR2 FQNEAQ (reference sequence). The CDR3 covers 15 residues. The CDR3 DNA sequence: TGTGCCAGCAGCCCCTGGGACAGTATGAACACTGAAGCTTTCTTT. Amino acids: CASSPWDSMNTEAFF.

With respect to this clonotype: The junction differs from germline at one of its ends, possibly a read error. This chain links TRBV20-1 with TRBJ2-6; D gene unclear. Germline V gives CDR1 DFQATT, CDR2 SNEGSKA (reference sequence). This CDR3 comprises 10 residues. The CDR3 DNA reads TGCAGTGCTAGCACGAACACTGAAGCTTTC. Protein product: CSASTNTEAF.

In the case of this clonotype: A much more abundant neighbour one base away suggests this may be a read error. This chain connects TRBV7-2 to TRBJ2-3, with D perhaps matching TRBD2 (5 bases). Trimming removed 4 bases from V and 4 bases from J, with 15 bases in between. CDR1 is SGHTA and CDR2 is FQGNSA in the germline V gene. The CDR3 loop spans 15 amino acids. CDR3 sequence: CASSSLGRSADTQYF. CDR3 nucleotides: TGTGCCAGCAGCTCACTCGGGCGTAGCGCAGATACGCAGTATTTT.

This clonotype was detected only a few times. This may come from a read error, since a much larger clone is one base off. This chain connects TRBV20-1 to TRBJ2-7; 9 nucleotides match TRBD2. There are 15 residues in the CDR3. Germline CDR1 reads DFQATT; CDR2 reads SNEGSKA (reference sequence). The ends lost 1 base at V and 4 bases at J; junction bases unmatched: 8. CDR3 protein: CSARAPAGGLYEQYF. The CDR3 DNA reads as TGCAGTGCTAGAGCACCAGCGGGAGGTTTGTACGAGCAGTACTTC.

The V and J genes are TRBV29-1 and TRBJ2-2, with D possibly being TRBD1 (5 bases). This CDR3 region has 14 residues. CDR1 SQVTM and CDR2 ANQGSEA come from the germline V gene. V lost 3 bases and J 1 base, leaving 9 bases between the germline ends. CDR3: CSVDLQGNTGELFF. CDR3 bases: TGCAGCGTTGATCTCCAGGGGAACACCGGGGAGCTGTTTTTT.

Notes on this clonotype: At one end the junction does not follow the germline gene, possibly because of a read error. The chain recombines TRBV11-2 with TRBJ2-7; TRBD2 matches at 9 bases. Germline V CDR1 and CDR2: SGHAT, FQNNGV. The CDR3 is 15 residues long. CDR3 amino acids: CASILGSSGAYEQYF. CDR3 DNA: TGTGCCAGCATCTTAGGATCTAGCGGGGCTTACGAGCAGTACTTC.

This clonotype is a singleton in its sample. The V and J genes are TRBV20-1 and TRBJ1-4, with D perhaps matching TRBD1 (6 bases). Germline V CDR1 and CDR2: DFQATT, SNEGSKA (reference sequence). CDR3 length equals 14 residues. With 3 bases removed from V and 7 bases from J, the gap between germline ends came to 15 bases. In nucleotides, the CDR3 is TGCAGTGCTAGGATGACAGGTCCGGGTGAAAAACTGTTTTTT. It encodes CSARMTGPGEKLFF.

The J gene is TRBJ2-5, the V gene TRBV21-1; the table's TRBD2 call for D was not verified on the DNA. TRBV21-1 is described as a pseudogene. CDR3 length equals 13 residues. CDR3 in amino acids: CASSTGLAETQYF. CDR3 DNA: TGTGCCAGCAGCACGGGACTAGCTGAGACCCAGTACTTC.

A remark on this clonotype: Lacking the conserved final phenylalanine or tryptophan, this CDR3 likely reflects a read error. The gene calls are TRBV7-9 and TRBJ2-7; 9 bases are a match to TRBD1. This CDR3 is 15 amino acids long. Germline CDR1 and CDR2: SEHNR and FQNEAQ (reference sequence). Trimming took 3 bases from V and 1 from J; bases not matched to a gene: 4. The CDR3 sequence is CASSLVGTGSYEQYS. In nucleotides, the CDR3 is TGTGCCAGCAGCTTGGTGGGGACAGGGTCCTACGAGCAGTACTCC.

This clonotype was seen ten or more times. The chain uses TRBV4-3 and TRBJ2-7; D unclear. The V gene's germline CDR1 is LGHNA and CDR2 YSLEER. The CDR3 extends over 14 amino acids. The germline V and J ends were trimmed by 3 bases and 7 bases, with 16 bases remaining between them. The CDR3 DNA sequence: TGCGCCAGCAGCCAGGACGTAGGTTCGTGGGAGCAGTACTTC. It translates to CASSQDVGSWEQYF.

This clonotype was recorded many times. V and J are TRBV20-1 and TRBJ2-3; TRBD2 agrees at 8 bases. The junction had 3 bases not matched to a gene; V was cut back by 4 bases and J by 6 bases. Germline V gene lookup returns CDR1 DFQATT and CDR2 SNEGSKA (reference sequence). The CDR3 totals 12 residues. The CDR3 spells CSATRTSDTQYF. CDR3 coding DNA: TGCAGTGCTACTCGGACTAGCGATACGCAGTATTTT.

About this clonotype itself: This could be a read error, since a much larger clone is one nucleotide away. This is likely a read error, given that the CDR3 carries no conserved phenylalanine or tryptophan at its end. This chain connects TRBV5-1 to TRBJ1-2, with TRBD1 matching 7 bases. This CDR3 is 13 amino acids long. J gave up 7 bases and V 0 bases, and 3 bases lay outside the gene matches. Germline V CDR1 and CDR2: SGHRS, YFSETQ. CDR3 residues: CASSLEGALGYTL. The CDR3 DNA reads TGCGCCAGCAGCTTGGAGGGGGCTCTTGGCTACACCCTC.

This clonotype was seen ten or more times. The rearrangement links TRBV29-1 to TRBJ1-2; D perhaps matches TRBD1 (5 bases). Trimming pared 1 base from V and 8 bases from J, leaving 17 bases between. Per the germline V gene, CDR1 is SQVTM and CDR2 is ANQGSEA. The CDR3 has 14 residues. For the CDR3, the DNA is TGCAGCGTTGAAGGTTCAGGGCAGGGTACCGGCTACACCTTC. Protein: CSVEGSGQGTGYTF.

The chain combines TRBV7-6 with TRBJ1-4; 7 positions agree with TRBD1. CDR1 is SGHVS, CDR2 FNYEAQ, per germline. The CDR3 is made up of 14 amino acids. V lost 8 bases, J lost 8 bases, and 11 bases stayed unmatched. CDR3 residues: CASGRTGVWEKLFF. CDR3 nucleotides: TGTGCCAGCGGGAGAACAGGGGTTTGGGAAAAACTGTTTTTT.

There are many counts of this clonotype. The chain recombines TRBV5-4 with TRBJ1-4, with 11 bases fitting TRBD1. Germline lookup yields CDR1 SGHNT and CDR2 YYREEE (reference sequence). V was clipped by 2 bases and J by 8 bases; unmatched bases: 8. The CDR3 consists of 16 residues. The CDR3 spells CASSLGPDRGQEKLFF. The CDR3 nucleotides are TGTGCCAGCAGCTTAGGTCCGGACAGGGGGCAGGAAAAACTGTTTTTT. The variable domain in full, completed from reference TRBV5-4 and TRBJ1-4, reads ETGVTQSPTHLIKTRGQQVTLRCSSQSGHNTVSWYQQALGQGPQFIFQYYREEENGRGNFPPRFSGLQFPNYSSELNVNALELDDSALYLCASSLGPDRGQEKLFFGSGTQLSVL.

This clonotype was detected many times. The chain joins TRBV3-1 to TRBJ2-7, with unresolved D. Trimming left V 3 bases short and J 7 bases short, with 10 bases between. The germline CDR1 and CDR2 sequences are LGHDT and YNNKEL (reference sequence). The CDR3 covers 12 residues. The CDR3 region has the DNA TGTGCCAGCAGCCACGATTTTGAAGAGCAGTACTTC. It specifies CASSHDFEEQYF.